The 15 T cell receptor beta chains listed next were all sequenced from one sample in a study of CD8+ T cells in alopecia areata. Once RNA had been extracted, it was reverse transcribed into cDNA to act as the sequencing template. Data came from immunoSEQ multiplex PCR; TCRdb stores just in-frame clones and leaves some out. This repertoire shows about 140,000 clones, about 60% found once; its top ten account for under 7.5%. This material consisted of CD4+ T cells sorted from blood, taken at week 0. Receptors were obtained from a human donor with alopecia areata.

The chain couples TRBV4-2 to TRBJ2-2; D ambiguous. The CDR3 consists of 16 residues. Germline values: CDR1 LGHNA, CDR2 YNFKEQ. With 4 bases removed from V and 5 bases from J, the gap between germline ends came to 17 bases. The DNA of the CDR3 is TGTGCCAGCAGCCTAAACCGGGCCTCCGGGACCGGGGAGCTGTTTTTT. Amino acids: CASSLNRASGTGELFF.

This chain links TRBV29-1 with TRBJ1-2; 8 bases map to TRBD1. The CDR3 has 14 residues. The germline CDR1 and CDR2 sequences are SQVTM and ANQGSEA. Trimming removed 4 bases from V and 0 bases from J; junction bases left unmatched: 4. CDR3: CSVVDRGSNYGYTF. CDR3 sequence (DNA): TGCAGCGTTGTTGACAGGGGATCTAACTATGGCTACACCTTC. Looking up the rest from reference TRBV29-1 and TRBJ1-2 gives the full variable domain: SAVISQKPSRDICQRGTSLTIQCQVDSQVTMMFWYRQQPGQSLTLIATANQGSEATYESGFVIDKFPISRPNLTFSTLTVSNMSPEDSSIYLCSVVDRGSNYGYTFGSGTRLTVV.

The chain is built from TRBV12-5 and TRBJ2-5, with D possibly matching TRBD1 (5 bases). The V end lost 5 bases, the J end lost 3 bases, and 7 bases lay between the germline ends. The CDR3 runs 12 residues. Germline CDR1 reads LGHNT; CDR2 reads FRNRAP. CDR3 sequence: CASGPTEETQYF. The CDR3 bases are TGTGCTAGTGGTCCGACAGAAGAGACCCAGTACTTC.

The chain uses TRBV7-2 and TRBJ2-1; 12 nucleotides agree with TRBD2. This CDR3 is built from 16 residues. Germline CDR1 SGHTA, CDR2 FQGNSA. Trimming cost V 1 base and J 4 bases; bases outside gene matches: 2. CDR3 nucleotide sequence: TGTGCCAGCAGCTTAGATCTAGCGGGGGGGTACAATGAGCAGTTCTTC. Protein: CASSLDLAGGYNEQFF.

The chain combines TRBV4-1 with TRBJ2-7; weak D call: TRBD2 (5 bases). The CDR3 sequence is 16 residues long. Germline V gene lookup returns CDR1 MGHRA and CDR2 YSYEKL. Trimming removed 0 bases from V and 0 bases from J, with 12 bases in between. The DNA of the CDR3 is TGCGCCAGCAGCCAAGAAACTAGTATTAGCTCCTACGAGCAGTACTTC. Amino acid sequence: CASSQETSISSYEQYF.

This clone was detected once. For the CDR3, the DNA is TGTGCCAGTAGTTTCGGGCTTTCGGAGACCCAGTACTTC. Residues: CASSFGLSETQYF. This sequence joins TRBV19 and TRBJ2-5; D gene ambiguous. V lost 5 bases to trimming and J lost 5 bases, with 12 bases between them. Germline V gene lookup returns CDR1 LNHDA and CDR2 SQIVND (reference sequence). CDR3 length equals 13 residues.

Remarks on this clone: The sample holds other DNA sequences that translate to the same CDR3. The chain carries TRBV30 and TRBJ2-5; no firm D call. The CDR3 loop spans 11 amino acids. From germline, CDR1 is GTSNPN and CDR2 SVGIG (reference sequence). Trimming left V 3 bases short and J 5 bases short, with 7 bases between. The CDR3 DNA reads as TGTGCCTGGAGCTCCCGGGAGACCCAGTACTTC. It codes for CAWSSRETQYF.

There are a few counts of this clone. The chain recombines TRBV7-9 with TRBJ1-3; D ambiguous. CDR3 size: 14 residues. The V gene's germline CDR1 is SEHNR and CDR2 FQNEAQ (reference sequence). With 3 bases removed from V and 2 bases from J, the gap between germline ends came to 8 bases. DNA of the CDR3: TGTGCCAGCAGCTTCCAGTCTACTGGAAACACCATATATTTT. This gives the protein CASSFQSTGNTIYF.

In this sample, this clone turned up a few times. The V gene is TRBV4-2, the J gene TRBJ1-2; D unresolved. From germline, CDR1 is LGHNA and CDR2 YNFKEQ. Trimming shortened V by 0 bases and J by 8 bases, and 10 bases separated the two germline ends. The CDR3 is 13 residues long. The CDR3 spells CASSQDLMGGYTF. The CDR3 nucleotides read TGTGCCAGCAGCCAAGATCTAATGGGCGGCTACACCTTC.

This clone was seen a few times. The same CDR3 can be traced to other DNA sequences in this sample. CDR3 nucleotides: TGTGCCAGCAGCTTAGAGGGGTATGGCTACACCTTC. Protein: CASSLEGYGYTF. The V gene is TRBV7-9, the J gene TRBJ1-2, with TRBD1 as a possible D gene (5 bases). Looked up from germline, CDR1 is SEHNR and CDR2 is FQNEAQ (reference sequence). The CDR3 is 12 residues long. Trimming removed 1 base from V and 5 bases from J, with 5 bases in between.

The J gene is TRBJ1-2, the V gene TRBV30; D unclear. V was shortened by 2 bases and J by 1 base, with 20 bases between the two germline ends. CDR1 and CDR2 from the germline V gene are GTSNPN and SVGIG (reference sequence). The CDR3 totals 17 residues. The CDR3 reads CAWSPAVRMAINYGYTF. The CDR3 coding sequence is TGTGCCTGGAGTCCCGCAGTTCGTATGGCGATTAACTATGGCTACACCTTC.

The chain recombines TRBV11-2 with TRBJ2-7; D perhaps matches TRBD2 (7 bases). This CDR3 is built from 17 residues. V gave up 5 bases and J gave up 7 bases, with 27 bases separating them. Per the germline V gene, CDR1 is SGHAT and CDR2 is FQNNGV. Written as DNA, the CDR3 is TGTGCCAGCAGCCCCCTAAAGGGGGGGGCGAAGTCAAGTGAGCAGTACTTC. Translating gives CASSPLKGGAKSSEQYF.

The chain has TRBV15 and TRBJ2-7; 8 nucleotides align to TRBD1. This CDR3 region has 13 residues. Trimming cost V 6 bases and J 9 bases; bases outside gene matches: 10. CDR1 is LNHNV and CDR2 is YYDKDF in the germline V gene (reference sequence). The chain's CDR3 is CATRGTGLSGQYF. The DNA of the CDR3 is TGTGCCACCAGAGGGACAGGTCTTTCTGGGCAGTACTTC.

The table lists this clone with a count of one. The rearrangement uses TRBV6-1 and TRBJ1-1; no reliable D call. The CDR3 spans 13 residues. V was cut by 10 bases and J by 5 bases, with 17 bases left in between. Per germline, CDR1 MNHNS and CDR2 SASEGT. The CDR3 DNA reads TGTGCCACAGACCTCTCAAAAGGGACTGAAGCTTTCTTT. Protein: CATDLSKGTEAFF.

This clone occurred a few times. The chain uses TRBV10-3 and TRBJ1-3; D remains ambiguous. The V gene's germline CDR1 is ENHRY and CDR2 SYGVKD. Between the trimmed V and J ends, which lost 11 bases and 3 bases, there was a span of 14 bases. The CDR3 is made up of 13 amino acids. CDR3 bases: TGTGCCGCCGAGCCCCAGGTTGGAAACACCATATATTTT. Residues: CAAEPQVGNTIYF.